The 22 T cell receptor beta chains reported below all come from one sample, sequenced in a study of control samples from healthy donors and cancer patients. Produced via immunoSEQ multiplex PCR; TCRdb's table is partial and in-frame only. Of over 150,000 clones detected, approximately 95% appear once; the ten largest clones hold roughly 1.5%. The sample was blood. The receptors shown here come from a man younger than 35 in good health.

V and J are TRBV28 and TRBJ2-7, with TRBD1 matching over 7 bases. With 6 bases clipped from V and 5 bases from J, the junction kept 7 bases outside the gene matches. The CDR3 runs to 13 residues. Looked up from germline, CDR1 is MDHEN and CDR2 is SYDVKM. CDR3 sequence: CASSGTAWDEQYF. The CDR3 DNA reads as TGTGCCAGCAGCGGGACAGCGTGGGACGAGCAGTACTTC. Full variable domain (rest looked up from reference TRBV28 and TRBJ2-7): DVKVTQSSRYLVKRTGEKVFLECVQDMDHENMFWYRQDPGLGLRLIYFSYDVKMKEKGDIPEGYSVSREKKERFSLILESASTNQTSMYLCASSGTAWDEQYFGPGTRLTVT.

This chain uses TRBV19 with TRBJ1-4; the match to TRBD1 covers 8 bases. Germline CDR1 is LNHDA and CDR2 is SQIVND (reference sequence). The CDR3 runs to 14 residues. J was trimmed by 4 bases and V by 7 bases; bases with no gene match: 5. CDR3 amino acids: CASTPDRDNEKLFF. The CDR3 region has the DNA TGTGCCAGTACCCCGGACAGGGATAATGAAAAACTGTTTTTT. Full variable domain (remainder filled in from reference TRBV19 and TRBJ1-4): DGGITQSPKYLFRKEGQNVTLSCEQNLNHDAMYWYRQDPGQGLRLIYYSQIVNDFQKGDIAEGYSVSREKKESFPLTVTSAQKNPTAFYLCASTPDRDNEKLFFGSGTQLSVL.

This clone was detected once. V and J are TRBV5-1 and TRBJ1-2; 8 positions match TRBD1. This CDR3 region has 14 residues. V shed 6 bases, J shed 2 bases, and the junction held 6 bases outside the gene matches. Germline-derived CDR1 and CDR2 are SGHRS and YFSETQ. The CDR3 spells CASTGTGLNYGYTF. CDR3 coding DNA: TGCGCCAGCACAGGGACAGGCCTAAACTATGGCTACACCTTC.

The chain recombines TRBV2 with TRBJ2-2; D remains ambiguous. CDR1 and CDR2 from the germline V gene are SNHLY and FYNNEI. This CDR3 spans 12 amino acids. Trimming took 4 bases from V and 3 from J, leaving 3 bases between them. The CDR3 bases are TGTGCCAGCAGTGCCTACACCGGGGAGCTGTTTTTT. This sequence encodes CASSAYTGELFF.

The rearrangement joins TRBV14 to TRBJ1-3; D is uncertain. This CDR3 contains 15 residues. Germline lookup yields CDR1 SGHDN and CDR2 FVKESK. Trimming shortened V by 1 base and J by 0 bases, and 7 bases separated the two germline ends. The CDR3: CASSQGQHSGNTIYF. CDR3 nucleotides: TGTGCCAGCAGCCAAGGACAACACTCTGGAAACACCATATATTTT.

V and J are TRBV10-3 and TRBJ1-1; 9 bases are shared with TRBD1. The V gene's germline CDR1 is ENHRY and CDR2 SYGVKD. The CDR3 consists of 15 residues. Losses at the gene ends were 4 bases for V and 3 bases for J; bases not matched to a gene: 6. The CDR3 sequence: CAISVGTGRDTEAFF. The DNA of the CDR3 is TGTGCCATCAGTGTTGGGACAGGGAGGGACACTGAAGCTTTCTTT.

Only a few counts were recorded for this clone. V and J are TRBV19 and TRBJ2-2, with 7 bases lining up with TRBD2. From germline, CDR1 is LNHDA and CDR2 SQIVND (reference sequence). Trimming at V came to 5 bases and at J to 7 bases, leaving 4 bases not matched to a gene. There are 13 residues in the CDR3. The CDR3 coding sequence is TGTGCCAGTAGTTGGCGGGGGAGCGGGGAGCTGTTTTTT. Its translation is CASSWRGSGELFF. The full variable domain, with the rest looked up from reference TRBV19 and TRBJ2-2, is DGGITQSPKYLFRKEGQNVTLSCEQNLNHDAMYWYRQDPGQGLRLIYYSQIVNDFQKGDIAEGYSVSREKKESFPLTVTSAQKNPTAFYLCASSWRGSGELFFGEGSRLTVL.

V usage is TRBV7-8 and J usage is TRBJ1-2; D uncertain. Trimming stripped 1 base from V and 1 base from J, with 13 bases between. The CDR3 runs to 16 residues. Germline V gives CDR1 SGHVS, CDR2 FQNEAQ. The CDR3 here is CASSLVVGLSNYGYTF. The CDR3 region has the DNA TGTGCCAGCAGCTTAGTCGTAGGGTTGAGTAACTATGGCTACACCTTC.

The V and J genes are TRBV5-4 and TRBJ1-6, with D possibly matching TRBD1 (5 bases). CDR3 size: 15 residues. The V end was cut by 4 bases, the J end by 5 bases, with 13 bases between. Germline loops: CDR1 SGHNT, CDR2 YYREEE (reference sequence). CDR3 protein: CASSIGTGNNSPLHF. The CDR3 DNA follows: TGTGCCAGCAGCATAGGGACGGGGAATAATTCACCCCTCCACTTT.

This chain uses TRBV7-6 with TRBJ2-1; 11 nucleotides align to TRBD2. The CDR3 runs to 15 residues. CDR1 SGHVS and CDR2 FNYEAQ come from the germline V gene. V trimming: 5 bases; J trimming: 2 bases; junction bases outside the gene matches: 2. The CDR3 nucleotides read TGTGCCAGCAGCACTAGCGGGGGCGCCTACAATGAGCAGTTCTTC. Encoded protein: CASSTSGGAYNEQFF. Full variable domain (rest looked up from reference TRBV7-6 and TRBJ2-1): GAGVSQSPRYKVTKRGQDVALRCDPISGHVSLYWYRQALGQGPEFLTYFNYEAQQDKSGLPNDRFSAERPEGSISTLTIQRTEQRDSAMYRCASSTSGGAYNEQFFGPGTRLTVL.

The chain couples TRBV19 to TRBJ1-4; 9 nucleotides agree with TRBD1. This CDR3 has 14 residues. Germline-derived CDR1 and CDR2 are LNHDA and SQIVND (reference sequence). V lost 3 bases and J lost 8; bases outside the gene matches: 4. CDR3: CASSMGQGREKLFF. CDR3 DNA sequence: TGTGCCAGTAGTATGGGACAGGGTAGGGAAAAACTGTTTTTT.

For the CDR3, the DNA is TGTGCCTGGGGTACACCGGGTCCCAATTCACCCCTCCACTTT. Protein: CAWGTPGPNSPLHF. This chain joins TRBV30 and TRBJ1-6, with D uncertain. CDR3 length: 14 amino acids. V lost 5 bases and J lost 7, with 15 bases in between. Per germline, CDR1 GTSNPN and CDR2 SVGIG (reference sequence).

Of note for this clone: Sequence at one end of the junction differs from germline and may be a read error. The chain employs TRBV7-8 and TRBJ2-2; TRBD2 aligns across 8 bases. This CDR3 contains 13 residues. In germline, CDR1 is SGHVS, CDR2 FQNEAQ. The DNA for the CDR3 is TGTGCCAGCAGCTCGACCCTCGCGGGGGGGCTGTTTTTT. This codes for CASSSTLAGGLFF.

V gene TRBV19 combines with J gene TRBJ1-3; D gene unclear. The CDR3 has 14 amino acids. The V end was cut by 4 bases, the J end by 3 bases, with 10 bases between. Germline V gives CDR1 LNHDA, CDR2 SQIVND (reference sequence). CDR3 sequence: CASSSGKSGNTIYF. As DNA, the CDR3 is TGTGCCAGTAGTAGTGGGAAGAGTGGAAACACCATATATTTT.

Here the CDR3 DNA reads TGTGCCACCGCGTACGCGGGGGACAACGAGCAGTACTTC. It encodes CATAYAGDNEQYF. V is TRBV12-3 or TRBV12-4 and J is TRBJ2-7; maybe TRBD2 (7 bases). This CDR3 contains 13 residues. With 10 bases removed from V and 5 bases from J, the gap between germline ends came to 18 bases.

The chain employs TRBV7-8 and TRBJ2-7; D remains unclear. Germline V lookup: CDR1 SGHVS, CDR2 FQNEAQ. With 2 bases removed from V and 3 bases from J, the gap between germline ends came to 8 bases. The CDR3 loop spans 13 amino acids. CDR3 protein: CASSLNRYYEQYF. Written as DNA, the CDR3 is TGTGCCAGCAGCTTAAACAGATACTACGAGCAGTACTTC.

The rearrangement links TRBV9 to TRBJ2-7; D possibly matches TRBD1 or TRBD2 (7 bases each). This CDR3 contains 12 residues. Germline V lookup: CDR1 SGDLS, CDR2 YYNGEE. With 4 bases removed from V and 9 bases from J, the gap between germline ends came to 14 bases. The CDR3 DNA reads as TGTGCCAGCAGCAAAGGGAGGGACAGGCAGTACTTC. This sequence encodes CASSKGRDRQYF.

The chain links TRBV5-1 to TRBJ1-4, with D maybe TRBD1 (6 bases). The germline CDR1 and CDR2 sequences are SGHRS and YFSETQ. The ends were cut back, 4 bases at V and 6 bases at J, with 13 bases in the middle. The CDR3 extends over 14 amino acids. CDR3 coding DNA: TGCGCCAGCAGCACGGGACAACGCGATGAAAAACTGTTTTTT. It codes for CASSTGQRDEKLFF.

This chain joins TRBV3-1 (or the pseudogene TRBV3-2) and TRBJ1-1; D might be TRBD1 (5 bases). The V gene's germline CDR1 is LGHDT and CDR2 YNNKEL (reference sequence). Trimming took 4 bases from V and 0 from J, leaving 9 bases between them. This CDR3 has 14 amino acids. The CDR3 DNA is TGTGCCAGCAGCCTGGGGACCTTGAACACTGAAGCTTTCTTT. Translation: CASSLGTLNTEAFF.

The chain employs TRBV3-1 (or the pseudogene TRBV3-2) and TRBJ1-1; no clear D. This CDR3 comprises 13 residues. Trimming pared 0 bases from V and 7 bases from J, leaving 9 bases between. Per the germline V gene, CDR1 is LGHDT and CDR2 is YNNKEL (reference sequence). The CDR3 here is CASSQDSGVEAFF. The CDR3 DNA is TGTGCCAGCAGCCAAGACTCGGGTGTTGAAGCTTTCTTT.

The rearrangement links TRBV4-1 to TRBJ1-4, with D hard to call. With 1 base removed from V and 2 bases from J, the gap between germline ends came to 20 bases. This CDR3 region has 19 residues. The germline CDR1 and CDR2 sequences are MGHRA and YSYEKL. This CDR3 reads CASSQGSVFPGSTNEKLFF. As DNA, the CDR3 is TGCGCCAGCAGCCAAGGTTCGGTATTCCCGGGGTCGACTAATGAAAAACTGTTTTTT.

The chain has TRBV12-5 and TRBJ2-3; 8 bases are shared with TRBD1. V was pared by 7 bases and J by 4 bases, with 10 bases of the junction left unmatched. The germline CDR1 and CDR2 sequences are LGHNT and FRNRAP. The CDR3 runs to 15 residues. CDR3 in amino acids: CASDQGAHIADTQYF. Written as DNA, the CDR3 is TGTGCTAGTGACCAGGGGGCTCACATCGCAGATACGCAGTATTTT.